This T cell receptor beta chain is drawn from a study of blood T cell repertoires in COVID-19. This clone is deemed medium-sized (0.01 to 0.1%). Libraries were prepared by immunoSEQ multiplex PCR; TCRdb keeps only in-frame clonotypes and omits some of them. The repertoire holds roughly 30,000 clones, about 65% seen once, with about a sixth in the top ten. Between the trimmed V and J ends, which lost 8 bases and 11 bases, there was a span of 10 bases. From germline, CDR1 is MDHEN and CDR2 SYDVKM. The CDR3 has 11 residues. Material: peripheral blood. V is TRBV28 and J is TRBJ1-6; D gene uncertain. The receptor was derived from a human donor in a cohort sampled during active COVID-19. The CDR3: CASRSWAPLHF. CDR3 coding DNA: TGTGCCAGCCGGAGTTGGGCACCCCTCCACTTT.